This TCR beta chain is drawn from a study of blood T cell repertoires in COVID-19. Study-wide context: Acute and convalescent COVID-19 samples came from the United States, Italy and Spain. In each case, the material was cDNA or gDNA derived from T cells, B-cell-depleted T cells, or PBMCs.

In this sample, this clone turned up a few times. As handled by the study authors: Estimated nucleated cell counts came from reference gene primer amplification. Generated by immunoSEQ multiplex PCR, the TCRdb table keeps only in-frame clones and is missing some. Clonal size and the V and J genes are those of that table, whereas D and trimming came from the DNA. The repertoire holds about 150,000 clones, with around 73% as singletons. V lost 2 bases and J lost 3, with 8 bases in between. Per the germline V gene, CDR1 is MDHEN and CDR2 is SYDVKM. CDR3 length: 13 residues. The V and J genes are TRBV28 and TRBJ2-7; no definite D call. The sequence was collected from a man aged 60 to 75 who had recovered from COVID-19. Sequencing was performed on peripheral blood. The CDR3 loop reads CASSLVRYYEQYF. The CDR3 bases are TGTGCCAGCAGTTTAGTACGGTACTACGAGCAGTACTTC.